These 2 T cell receptor beta chains originate from one sample sequenced in a study of neoadjuvant nivolumab and ipilimumab in lung cancer. TCRdb's table, derived via immunoSEQ multiplex PCR, lists solely in-frame clones and lacks some. The table records 30,000 or so clones, about 92% of them present only once. The input for sequencing was peripheral blood, taken after neoadjuvant nivolumab, alone or with ipilimumab, at or shortly before surgery. Receptors were obtained from an adult with non-small cell lung cancer.

This chain connects TRBV27 to TRBJ2-1; the D is unclear. V gave up 4 bases and J gave up 4 bases, with 8 bases separating them. In germline, CDR1 is MNHEY, CDR2 SMNVEV (reference sequence). CDR3 length: 13 residues. CDR3 protein: CASSWAGYNEQFF. The CDR3 nucleotides are TGTGCCAGCAGTTGGGCCGGTTACAATGAGCAGTTCTTC.

The chain has TRBV11-3 and TRBJ2-3; 8 bases are a match to TRBD1. The CDR3 loop spans 16 amino acids. After removal of 5 bases from V and 4 bases from J, the junction contained 11 bases not matched to a gene. The germline V gene encodes CDR1 SGHNT and CDR2 YENEEA. The CDR3 reads CASSKRGQGAPDTQYF. The CDR3, as DNA: TGTGCCAGCAGCAAGAGGGGTCAGGGGGCCCCAGATACGCAGTATTTT.